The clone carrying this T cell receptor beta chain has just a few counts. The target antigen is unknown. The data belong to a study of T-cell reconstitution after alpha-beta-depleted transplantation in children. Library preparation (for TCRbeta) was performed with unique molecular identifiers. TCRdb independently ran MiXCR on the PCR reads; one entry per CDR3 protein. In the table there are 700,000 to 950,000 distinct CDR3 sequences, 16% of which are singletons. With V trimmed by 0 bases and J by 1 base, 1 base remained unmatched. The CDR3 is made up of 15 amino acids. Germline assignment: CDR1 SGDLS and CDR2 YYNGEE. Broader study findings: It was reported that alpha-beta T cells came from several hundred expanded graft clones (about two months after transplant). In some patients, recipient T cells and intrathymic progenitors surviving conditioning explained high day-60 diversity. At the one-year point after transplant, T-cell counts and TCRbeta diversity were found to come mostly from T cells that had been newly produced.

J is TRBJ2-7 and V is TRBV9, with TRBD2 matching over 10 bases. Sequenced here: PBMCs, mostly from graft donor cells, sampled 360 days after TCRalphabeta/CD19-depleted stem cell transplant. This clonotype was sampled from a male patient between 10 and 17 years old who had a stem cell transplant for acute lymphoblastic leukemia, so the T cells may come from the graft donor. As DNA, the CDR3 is TGTGCCAGCAGCGTAGGAGCGGGAGGGTCCTACGAGCAGTACTTC. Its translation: CASSVGAGGSYEQYF.